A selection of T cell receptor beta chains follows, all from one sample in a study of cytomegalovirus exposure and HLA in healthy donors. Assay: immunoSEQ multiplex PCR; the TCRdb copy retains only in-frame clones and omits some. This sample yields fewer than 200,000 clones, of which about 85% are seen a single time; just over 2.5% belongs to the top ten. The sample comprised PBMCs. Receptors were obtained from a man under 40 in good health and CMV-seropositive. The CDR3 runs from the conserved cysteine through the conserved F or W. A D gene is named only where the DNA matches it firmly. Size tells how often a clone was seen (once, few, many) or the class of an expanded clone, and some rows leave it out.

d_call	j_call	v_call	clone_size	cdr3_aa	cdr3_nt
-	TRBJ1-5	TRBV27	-	CASSLDRFNQPQHF	TGTGCCAGCAGCCTTGACAGGTTCAATCAGCCCCAGCATTTT
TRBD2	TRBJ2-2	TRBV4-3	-	CASSQVTAGGGTGELFF	TGCGCCAGCAGCCAAGTGACAGCGGGAGGAGGCACCGGGGAGCTGTTTTTT
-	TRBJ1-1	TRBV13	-	CASSLGLSGKAEAFF	TGTGCCAGCAGCTTAGGCCTATCGGGGAAAGCTGAAGCTTTCTTT
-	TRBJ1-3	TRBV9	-	CASSDGNRGNTIYF	TGTGCCAGCAGCGACGGGAATAGGGGAAACACCATATATTTT
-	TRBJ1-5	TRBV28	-	CASKGQLAFNQPQHF	TGTGCCAGCAAAGGACAGCTAGCCTTCAATCAGCCCCAGCATTTT
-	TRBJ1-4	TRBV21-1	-	CASVNIPRKLFF	TGTGCCAGCGTTAATATACCGCGAAAACTGTTTTTT
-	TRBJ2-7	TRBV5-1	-	CASSLDTYEQYF	TGCGCCAGCAGCTTGGACACCTACGAGCAGTACTTC
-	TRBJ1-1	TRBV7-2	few	CASSQDSNLNTEAFF	TGTGCCAGCAGCCAGGACAGCAACTTGAACACTGAAGCTTTCTTT
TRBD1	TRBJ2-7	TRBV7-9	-	CASSFPDRRYEQYF	TGTGCCAGCAGCTTCCCGGACAGGCGTTACGAGCAGTACTTC
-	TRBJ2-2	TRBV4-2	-	CASSQGDYGELFF	TGTGCCAGCAGCCAGGGAGATTACGGGGAGCTGTTTTTT
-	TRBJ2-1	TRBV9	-	CASSGLGGTYNEQFF	TGTGCCAGCAGCGGCTTGGGGGGAACCTACAATGAGCAGTTCTTC
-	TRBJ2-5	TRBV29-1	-	CSVVQSGAQETQYF	TGCAGCGTCGTCCAGTCAGGGGCCCAAGAGACCCAGTACTTC
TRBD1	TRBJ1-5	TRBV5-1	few	CASSLGPVTGGGNQPQHF	TGCGCCAGCAGCTTGGGGCCTGTTACAGGGGGCGGCAATCAGCCCCAGCATTTT
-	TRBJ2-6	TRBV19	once	CASSTQGAGANVLTF	TGTGCCAGTAGTACACAGGGAGCCGGGGCCAACGTCCTGACTTTC
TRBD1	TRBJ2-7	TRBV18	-	CASSPGTGAYEQYF	TGTGCCAGCTCACCAGGGACAGGGGCCTACGAGCAGTACTTC
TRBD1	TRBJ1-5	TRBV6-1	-	CASSRDRGSNQPQHF	TGTGCCAGCAGTCGGGACAGGGGGAGCAATCAGCCCCAGCATTTT
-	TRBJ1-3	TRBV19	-	CASSNRDSGNTIYF	TGTGCCAGTAGTAACCGGGACTCTGGAAACACCATATATTTT
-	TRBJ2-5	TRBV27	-	CASSPRGGGEETQYF	TGTGCCAGCAGTCCCCGAGGGGGGGGAGAAGAGACCCAGTACTTC
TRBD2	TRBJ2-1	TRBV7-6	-	CASSLQREFEAYNEQFF	TGTGCCAGCAGCCTTCAGCGGGAGTTTGAGGCCTACAATGAGCAGTTCTTC
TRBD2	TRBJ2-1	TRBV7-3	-	CASSLGTSTYNEQFF	TGTGCCAGCAGCCTCGGGACTAGTACCTACAATGAGCAGTTCTTC
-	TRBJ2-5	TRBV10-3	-	CAISGLATQETQYF	TGTGCCATCAGTGGGCTAGCGACACAAGAGACCCAGTACTTC
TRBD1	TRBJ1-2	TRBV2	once	CASSGQGIFYGYTF	TGTGCCAGCAGTGGACAGGGAATTTTCTATGGCTACACCTTC
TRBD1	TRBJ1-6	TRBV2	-	CASREGTGNSPLHF	TGTGCCAGCAGGGAAGGGACAGGGAATTCACCCCTCCACTTT
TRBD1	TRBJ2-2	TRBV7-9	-	CSSSPPGQGTGELFF	TGTTCCAGCAGCCCGCCGGGACAGGGTACCGGGGAGCTGTTTTTT
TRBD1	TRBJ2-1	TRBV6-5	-	CASSRQGGAQYEQFF	TGTGCCAGCAGCCGCCAAGGGGGCGCTCAATATGAGCAGTTCTTC
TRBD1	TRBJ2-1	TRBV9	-	CASSVTGGQDEQFF	TGTGCCAGCAGCGTGACAGGGGGCCAGGATGAGCAGTTCTTC
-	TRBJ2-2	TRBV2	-	CASKSENTGELFF	TGTGCCAGCAAAAGCGAGAACACCGGGGAGCTGTTTTTT
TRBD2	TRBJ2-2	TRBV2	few	CASGGGRRAGELFF	TGTGCCAGCGGAGGCGGGAGAAGGGCCGGGGAGCTGTTTTTT
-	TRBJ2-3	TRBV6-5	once	CASSSTSTDTQYF	TGTGCCAGCAGTTCTACCAGCACAGATACGCAGTATTTT
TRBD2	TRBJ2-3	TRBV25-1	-	CASSFSSREADTQYF	TGTGCCAGCAGTTTTAGTAGCCGGGAGGCAGATACGCAGTATTTT
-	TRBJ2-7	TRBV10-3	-	CAISEPIGNEQYF	TGTGCCATCAGTGAGCCCATCGGGAACGAGCAGTACTTC
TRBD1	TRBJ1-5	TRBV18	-	CASSPWGRGSDQPQHF	TGTGCCAGCTCACCATGGGGCAGGGGGAGTGATCAGCCCCAGCATTTT
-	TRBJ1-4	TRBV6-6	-	CASSSQGWEKLFF	TGTGCCAGCAGTTCACAGGGATGGGAAAAACTGTTTTTT
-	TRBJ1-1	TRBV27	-	CASLPGFKGDTEAFF	TGTGCCAGCCTCCCCGGCTTCAAGGGGGACACTGAAGCTTTCTTT
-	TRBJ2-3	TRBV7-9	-	CASSLKTTRDNAGTDTQYF	TGTGCCAGCAGCTTAAAAACTACACGGGACAACGCGGGCACAGATACGCAGTATTTT
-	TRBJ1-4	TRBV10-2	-	CASSHRGNEKLFF	TGCGCCAGCTCCCATCGGGGTAATGAAAAACTGTTTTTT
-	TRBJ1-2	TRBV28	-	CASSLFPYGYTF	TGTGCCAGCAGTTTATTCCCTTATGGCTACACCTTC